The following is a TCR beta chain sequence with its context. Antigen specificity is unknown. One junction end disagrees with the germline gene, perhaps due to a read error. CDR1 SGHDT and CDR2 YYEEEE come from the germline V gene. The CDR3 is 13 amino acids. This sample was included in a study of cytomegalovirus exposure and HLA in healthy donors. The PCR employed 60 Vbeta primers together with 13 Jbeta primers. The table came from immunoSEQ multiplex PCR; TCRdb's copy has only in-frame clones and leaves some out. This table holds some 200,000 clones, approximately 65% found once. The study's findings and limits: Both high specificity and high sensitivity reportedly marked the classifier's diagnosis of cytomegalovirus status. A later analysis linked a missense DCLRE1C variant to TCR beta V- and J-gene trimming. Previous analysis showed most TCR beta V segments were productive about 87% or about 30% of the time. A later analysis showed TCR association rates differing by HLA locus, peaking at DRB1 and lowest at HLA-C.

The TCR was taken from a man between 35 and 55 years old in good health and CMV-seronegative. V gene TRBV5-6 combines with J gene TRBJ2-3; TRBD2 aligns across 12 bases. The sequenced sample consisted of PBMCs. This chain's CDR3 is CASRSRLAGAPHF. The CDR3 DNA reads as TGTGCCAGCAGGTCAAGACTAGCGGGGGCCCCTCATTTT.